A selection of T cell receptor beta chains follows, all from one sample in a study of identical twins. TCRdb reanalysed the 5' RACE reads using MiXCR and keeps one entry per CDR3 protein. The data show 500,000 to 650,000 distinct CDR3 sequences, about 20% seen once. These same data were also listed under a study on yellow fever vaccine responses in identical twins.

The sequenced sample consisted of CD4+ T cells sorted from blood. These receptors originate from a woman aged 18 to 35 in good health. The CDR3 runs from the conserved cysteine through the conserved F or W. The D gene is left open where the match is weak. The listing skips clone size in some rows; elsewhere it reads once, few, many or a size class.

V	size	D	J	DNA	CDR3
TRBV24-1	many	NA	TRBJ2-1	TGTGCCACCAGTGATTTCACTAGGTCGGGTGAGCAGTTCTTC	CATSDFTRSGEQFF
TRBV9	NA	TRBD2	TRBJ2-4	TGTGCCAGCAGCAGAGAGAGCGGGAGGGCAGTCCAAAACATTCAGTACTTC	CASSRESGRAVQNIQYF
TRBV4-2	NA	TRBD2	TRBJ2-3	TGTGCCAGCAGCCAACCTAGCGGAGGCACAGATACGCAGTATTTT	CASSQPSGGTDTQYF
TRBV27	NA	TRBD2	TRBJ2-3	TGTGCCAGCAGTAGCGGGGGGGCCCCGCTAAGCACAGATACGCAGTATTTT	CASSSGGAPLSTDTQYF
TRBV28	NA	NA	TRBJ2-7	TGTGCCAGCAGTTTATTTGGCGGTCGCGGATCCTCCTACGAGCAGTACTTC	CASSLFGGRGSSYEQYF
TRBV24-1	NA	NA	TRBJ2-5	TGTGCCACCAGTGATCCCGGGAGCGTAGAGACCCAGTACTTC	CATSDPGSVETQYF
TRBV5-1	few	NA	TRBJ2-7	TGCGCCAGCGGAAACCGGGACGGGTCCTACGAGCAGTACTTC	CASGNRDGSYEQYF
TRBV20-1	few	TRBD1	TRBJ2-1	TGCAGTGCTGGTCCCAGGGGGCCAGATGAGCAGTTCTTC	CSAGPRGPDEQFF
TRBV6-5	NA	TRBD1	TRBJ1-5	TGTGCCAGCAGTTCAAGGACAGGGGGCGGCCATCAGCCCCAGCATTTT	CASSSRTGGGHQPQHF
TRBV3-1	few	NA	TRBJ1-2	TGTGCCAGCACGGACATCAACTATGGCTACACCTTC	CASTDINYGYTF
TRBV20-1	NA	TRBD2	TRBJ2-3	TGCAGTGCGGGGACTAGCGGGGGGGCCCGGACGCAGTATTTT	CSAGTSGGARTQYF
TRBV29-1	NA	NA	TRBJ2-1	TGCAGCGCCGGGGCGGGGCTCTCCTACAATGAGCAGTTCTTC	CSAGAGLSYNEQFF
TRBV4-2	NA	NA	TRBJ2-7	TGTGCCAGCAGCCAAGGCGGTGTCGGCGAGCAGTACTTC	CASSQGGVGEQYF
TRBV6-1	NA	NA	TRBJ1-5	TGTGCCAGCAGTGAGACATCCTGGGCCAATCAGCCCCAGCATTTT	CASSETSWANQPQHF
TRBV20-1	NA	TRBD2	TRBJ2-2	TGCAGTGCTAGGGGACTAGCGGGAGGCAACACCGGGGAGCTGTTTTTT	CSARGLAGGNTGELFF
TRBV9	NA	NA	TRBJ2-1	TGTGCCAGCAGCGTAAGTCAGGAACCCGACAATGAGCAGTTCTTC	CASSVSQEPDNEQFF
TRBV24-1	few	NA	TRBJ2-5	TGTGCCACCAGTGACCGAATAGAGACCCAGTACTTC	CATSDRIETQYF
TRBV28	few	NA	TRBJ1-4	TGTGCCAGCTGGGGCGAAAAACTGTTTTTT	CASWGEKLFF
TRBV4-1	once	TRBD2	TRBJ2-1	TGCGCCAGCAGCCATCCCGGGGGGTCCTACAATGAGCAGTTCTTC	CASSHPGGSYNEQFF
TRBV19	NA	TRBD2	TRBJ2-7	TGTGCCAGTAGTAGGAGCGGGAGCAATGACGAGCAGTACTTC	CASSRSGSNDEQYF
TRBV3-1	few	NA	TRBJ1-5	TGTGCCAGCAGCCAAGAAGGCGGCAATCAGCCCCAGCATTTT	CASSQEGGNQPQHF
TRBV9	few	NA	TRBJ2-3	TGTGCCAGCAGCGTACAAGATACGCAGTATTTT	CASSVQDTQYF
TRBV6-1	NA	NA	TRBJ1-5	TGTGCCAGCAGTGAATTGGCAGATCAGCCCCAGCATTTT	CASSELADQPQHF
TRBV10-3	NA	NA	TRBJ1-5	TGTGCCATCAGTGAGGGGCTTCTTAATCAGCCCCAGCATTTT	CAISEGLLNQPQHF
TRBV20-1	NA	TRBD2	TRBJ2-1	TGCAGTGCTAGAGCCTTACGACTAGCGGGGGGGTACAATGAGCAGTTCTTC	CSARALRLAGGYNEQFF
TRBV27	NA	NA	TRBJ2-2	TGTGCCAGCAGTTGGGACAAAACGGGGAACACCGGGGAGCTGTTTTTT	CASSWDKTGNTGELFF
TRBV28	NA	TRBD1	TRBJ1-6	TGTGCCAGCAGTTTACGGACAGGGTCTCCTAATTCACCCCTCCACTTT	CASSLRTGSPNSPLHF
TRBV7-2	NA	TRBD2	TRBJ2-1	TGTGCCAGCAGCCAGATGGCTAGCGGGAGCTCCTACAATGAGCAGTTCTTC	CASSQMASGSSYNEQFF
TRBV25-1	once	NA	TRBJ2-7	TGTGCCAGCAGTGACGGACATGGGTGGGTCGAGCAGTACTTC	CASSDGHGWVEQYF
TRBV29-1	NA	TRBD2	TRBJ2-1	TGCAGCGTTGGCACCGGGACTAGCTTCAATGAGCAGTTCTTC	CSVGTGTSFNEQFF
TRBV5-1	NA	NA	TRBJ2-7	TGCGCCAGCAGCTTGGAAGGGGAAGGGTACGAGCAGTACTTC	CASSLEGEGYEQYF
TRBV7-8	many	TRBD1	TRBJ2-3	TGTGCCAGCAGCCTCTACAGGGGGACAGATACGCAGTATTTT	CASSLYRGTDTQYF
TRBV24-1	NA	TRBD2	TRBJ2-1	TGTGCCACCAGTGATGGGACTAGCGGGACCGAGGACCTCAATGAGCAGTTCTTC	CATSDGTSGTEDLNEQFF
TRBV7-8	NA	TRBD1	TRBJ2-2	TGTGCCAGCGGGAAAGGACAGGCGAACACCGGGGAGCTGTTTTTT	CASGKGQANTGELFF
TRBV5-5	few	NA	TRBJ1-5	TGTGCCAGCAGCTTGGCCTGGGAACGCAATCAGCCCCAGCATTTT	CASSLAWERNQPQHF
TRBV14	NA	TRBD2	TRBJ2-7	TGTGCCAGCAGCCAAGCCAGCGGGGCCGGCTACGAGCAGTACTTC	CASSQASGAGYEQYF